A single sample gave rise to the 17 T cell receptor beta chains below, sequenced in a study of cytomegalovirus exposure and HLA in healthy donors. With 60 Vbeta and 13 Jbeta primers, the PCR was carried out. Generated by immunoSEQ multiplex PCR, the TCRdb table keeps only in-frame clones and is missing some. The sample includes tens of thousands of clones, around 77% of them seen just once. Sequenced: PBMCs. These receptors were obtained from a man aged 25-45 years in good health and CMV-seronegative.

This clone turned up a few times. This sequence joins TRBV10-2 and TRBJ1-1, with a possible D match to TRBD1 (5 bases). The length of the CDR3 is 13 residues. V was clipped by 8 bases and J by 0 bases, with 10 bases between them. The germline V gene encodes CDR1 WSHSY and CDR2 SAAADI. The CDR3 spells CASLGLMNTEAFF. The CDR3 bases are TGCGCCAGCCTGGGACTAATGAACACTGAAGCTTTCTTT.

This clone has only a few counts. V usage is TRBV15 and J usage is TRBJ1-4; D is unclear. Germline CDR1 LNHNV, CDR2 YYDKDF (reference sequence). The CDR3 has 16 residues. The V and J ends lost 0 bases and 8 bases respectively, with 16 bases between them. CDR3 DNA sequence: TGTGCCACCAGCAGAGATATGGTGGGGTCGGGAGAAAAACTGTTTTTT. It yields the protein CATSRDMVGSGEKLFF.

This clone was observed a few times. This sequence joins TRBV27 and TRBJ1-2; a possible D gene is TRBD1 (6 bases). This CDR3 region has 15 residues. Per germline, CDR1 MNHEY and CDR2 SMNVEV (reference sequence). Trimming removed 8 bases from V and 7 bases from J, with 23 bases in between. CDR3 loop: CASGSGAGASIGYTF. The CDR3 DNA reads TGTGCCAGCGGGTCCGGGGCAGGGGCCTCTATTGGCTACACCTTC.

The CDR3 bases are TGTGCCAGCAGCGCCAACCGGGACAGGGGTTATTACGAGCAGTACTTC. This sequence encodes CASSANRDRGYYEQYF. The rearrangement links TRBV2 to TRBJ2-7; 10 bases map to TRBD1. The CDR3 is 16 amino acids. CDR1 and CDR2 (germline): SNHLY, FYNNEI. With 6 bases clipped from V and 4 bases from J, the junction kept 12 bases outside the gene matches.

The V and J genes are TRBV6-1 and TRBJ2-2, with 10 bases aligning to TRBD2. Trimming cost V 1 base and J 7 bases; bases outside gene matches: 3. The CDR3 spans 15 residues. The V gene's germline CDR1 is MNHNS and CDR2 SASEGT. CDR3 DNA sequence: TGTGCCAGCAGTGAAGAAGCGGGGGGGCACGGGGAGCTGTTTTTT. Translation gives CASSEEAGGHGELFF.

As DNA, the CDR3 is TGTGCCAGCAGCTTAGTTGCGGGTGGAAGAGGAGATACGCAGTATTTT. This encodes CASSLVAGGRGDTQYF. The chain employs TRBV7-2 and TRBJ2-3, with D possibly matching TRBD2 (5 bases). The ends were cut back, 1 base at V and 5 bases at J, with 16 bases in the middle. The CDR3 runs to 16 residues. The V gene's germline CDR1 is SGHTA and CDR2 FQGNSA.

CDR3 DNA sequence: TGCGCCAGCAGCCCCGGGACAGGGGTTACCGGGGAGCTGTTTTTT. Residues: CASSPGTGVTGELFF. This chain joins TRBV4-1 and TRBJ2-2; 10 bases map to TRBD1. J lost 5 bases, V lost 4 bases, and 4 bases had no gene match. This CDR3 spans 15 amino acids. Germline CDR1 reads MGHRA; CDR2 reads YSYEKL.

The chain combines TRBV6-1 with TRBJ2-1; TRBD1 agrees at 8 bases. Germline lookup yields CDR1 MNHNS and CDR2 SASEGT. The trim removed 6 bases at V and 4 bases at J, leaving 5 bases unmatched. The CDR3 extends over 14 amino acids. The CDR3 is CASRDRERYNEQFF. In DNA, the CDR3 is TGTGCCAGCAGGGACAGGGAGAGATACAATGAGCAGTTCTTC.

The chain uses TRBV4-2 and TRBJ1-4, with 7 bases fitting TRBD1. CDR1 and CDR2 from the germline V gene are LGHNA and YNFKEQ. The trim removed 1 base at V and 2 bases at J, leaving 13 bases unmatched. The CDR3 is 19 amino acids. The CDR3 DNA sequence: TGTGCCAGCAGCCAAGTACATTGGACGACAGGGAACACTAATGAAAAACTGTTTTTT. This encodes CASSQVHWTTGNTNEKLFF.

DNA for the CDR3: TGTGCCAGCTCCCCTGCGGGGGACCAAGCTTTCTTT. This translates into CASSPAGDQAFF. The rearrangement uses TRBV18 and TRBJ1-1; the D gene is possibly TRBD1 (5 bases). Germline V CDR1 and CDR2: KGHSH, LQKENI. The V and J ends lost 6 bases and 9 bases respectively, with 14 bases between them. There are 12 residues in the CDR3.

The rearrangement joins TRBV6-5 to TRBJ1-1, with 7 bases that match TRBD1. CDR3 size: 13 residues. Trimming cost V 2 bases and J 9 bases; bases outside gene matches: 6. CDR1 MNHEY and CDR2 SVGAGI come from the germline V gene. The CDR3 bases are TGTGCCAGCAGTTACGGGACAGACAGACAAGCTTTCTTT. Translating it yields CASSYGTDRQAFF.

The V gene is TRBV4-3, the J gene TRBJ2-7; 11 nucleotides match TRBD2. The CDR3 is 15 amino acids. J was trimmed by 4 bases and V by 3 bases; bases with no gene match: 5. Per the germline V gene, CDR1 is LGHNA and CDR2 is YSLEER. The CDR3 sequence is CASSHLAGGEYEQYF. The CDR3 DNA reads TGCGCCAGCAGCCACCTAGCGGGGGGTGAATACGAGCAGTACTTC.

V and J are TRBV27 and TRBJ1-2; TRBD1 matches at 9 bases. CDR1 and CDR2 from the germline V gene are MNHEY and SMNVEV (reference sequence). The J segment lost 8 bases and the V segment lost 5 bases, leaving 9 bases of the junction unmatched. The CDR3 has 14 amino acids. CDR3 loop: CASSKWGQGRGYTF. In DNA, the CDR3 is TGTGCCAGCAGTAAGTGGGGACAGGGAAGAGGCTACACCTTC.

V is TRBV9 and J is TRBJ1-3, with TRBD1 matching over 7 bases. Germline lookup yields CDR1 SGDLS and CDR2 YYNGEE. This CDR3 is 16 amino acids long. With 4 bases clipped from V and 0 bases from J, the junction kept 7 bases outside the gene matches. The DNA of the CDR3 is TGTGCCAGCAGCTCTCACACAGGGGTCTCTGGAAACACCATATATTTT. It encodes CASSSHTGVSGNTIYF.

The V call is TRBV15, the J call TRBJ1-1; TRBD1 might be the D (5 bases). Trimming took 3 bases from V and 3 from J, leaving 20 bases between them. This CDR3 region has 17 residues. The germline CDR1 and CDR2 sequences are LNHNV and YYDKDF (reference sequence). The CDR3 reads CATSSIGSPGLDTEAFF. The DNA of the CDR3 is TGTGCCACCAGCAGTATAGGGTCCCCAGGGTTGGACACTGAAGCTTTCTTT.

The chain employs TRBV6-1 and TRBJ1-4, with D perhaps TRBD1 (5 bases). V lost 10 bases and J lost 4, with 16 bases in between. Germline V gives CDR1 MNHNS, CDR2 SASEGT. The CDR3 extends over 14 amino acids. In DNA, the CDR3 is TGTGCCATATCCGCGGAGGGGAATAATGAAAAACTGTTTTTT. This codes for CAISAEGNNEKLFF.

This clone was observed a few times. The chain recombines TRBV14 with TRBJ1-1; TRBD1 aligns across 10 bases. Trimming took 4 bases from V and 3 from J; bases not matched to a gene: 11. This CDR3 has 17 amino acids. Germline V gene data show CDR1 as SGHDN and CDR2 as FVKESK. The CDR3 reads CASSPSGTGADYTEAFF. For the CDR3, the DNA is TGTGCCAGCAGCCCAAGTGGGACAGGGGCGGATTACACTGAAGCTTTCTTT.